Shown below are 2 T cell receptor beta chains from a single sample sequenced in a study of cytomegalovirus exposure and HLA in healthy donors. Data came from immunoSEQ multiplex PCR; TCRdb stores just in-frame clones and leaves some out. The profile shows 90,000 to 150,000 clones, roughly 90% of them singletons. The specimen was PBMCs. The receptors originated from a woman aged 18-29 years in good health and CMV-seropositive.

The CDR3 DNA sequence: TGTGCCAGCCGGACAGGGTCTATTGAAAAACTGTTTTTT. Protein product: CASRTGSIEKLFF. V is TRBV27 and J is TRBJ1-4; 8 bases are shared with TRBD1. Per germline, CDR1 MNHEY and CDR2 SMNVEV (reference sequence). Unmatched junction bases numbered 6, after V lost 8 bases and J lost 7 bases. The CDR3 sequence is 13 residues long.

CDR3 DNA sequence: TGCGCCAGCAGCTTATGGACAGGGGAGGACACTGAAGCTTTCTTT. As protein: CASSLWTGEDTEAFF. This chain connects TRBV5-1 to TRBJ1-1, with 9 bases that match TRBD1. The CDR3 extends over 15 amino acids. V lost 2 bases to trimming and J lost 3 bases; unmatched junction nucleotides: 5. Germline CDR1 and CDR2: SGHRS and YFSETQ.